Listed here are 19 T cell receptor beta chains from one sample, sequenced in a study of cytomegalovirus exposure and HLA in healthy donors. PCR used 60 Vbeta primers and 13 Jbeta primers. This table comes from immunoSEQ multiplex PCR, and its TCRdb copy is limited to in-frame clones, with some not included. The repertoire consists of around 260,000 clones, with about 80% occurring once and the leading ten covering 0.3%. The sample comprised PBMCs. These receptors were collected from a girl under 10 years old in good health and CMV-seronegative.

CDR3 nucleotides: TGTGCCAGCAGCTTATTCGGCAGGGGGCGATCCGGGGCCAACGTCCTGACTTTC. As protein: CASSLFGRGRSGANVLTF. The chain combines TRBV7-9 with TRBJ2-6; 8 bases agree with TRBD1. CDR3 size: 18 residues. V trimming: 2 bases; J trimming: 4 bases; junction bases outside the gene matches: 10. CDR1 and CDR2 from the germline V gene are SEHNR and FQNEAQ (reference sequence). The variable domain in full, completed from reference TRBV7-9 and TRBJ2-6, reads DTGVSQNPRHKITKRGQNVTFRCDPISEHNRLYWYRQTLGQGPEFLTYFQNEAQLEKSRLLSDRFSAERPKGSFSTLEIQRTEQGDSAMYLCASSLFGRGRSGANVLTFGAGSRLTVL.

The chain is built from TRBV27 and TRBJ2-7, with a possible D match to TRBD1 (7 bases). V was shortened by 1 base and J by 4 bases, with 17 bases between the two germline ends. Germline lookup yields CDR1 MNHEY and CDR2 SMNVEV (reference sequence). The CDR3 totals 16 residues. The CDR3 nucleotides read TGTGCCAGCAGTTTATTCGGCAGGGGGGTCATATACGAGCAGTACTTC. Its protein product is CASSLFGRGVIYEQYF.

The chain uses TRBV19 and TRBJ2-7, with 9 bases aligning to TRBD1. The germline CDR1 and CDR2 sequences are LNHDA and SQIVND (reference sequence). The CDR3 length is 14 residues. Trimming took 5 bases from V and 4 from J; bases not matched to a gene: 6. This chain's CDR3 is CASSRGTGKYEQYF. In DNA form, the CDR3 reads TGTGCCAGTAGTCGGGGGACAGGGAAATACGAGCAGTACTTC. The entire variable domain, with the rest obtained from reference TRBV19 and TRBJ2-7, is as follows: DGGITQSPKYLFRKEGQNVTLSCEQNLNHDAMYWYRQDPGQGLRLIYYSQIVNDFQKGDIAEGYSVSREKKESFPLTVTSAQKNPTAFYLCASSRGTGKYEQYFGPGTRLTVT.

This clone was observed a few times. The chain links TRBV5-5 to TRBJ2-2; 13 positions agree with TRBD2. The CDR3 spans 16 residues. V dropped 4 bases and J dropped 6; count of bases not matched to a gene: 6. Germline values: CDR1 SGHKS, CDR2 YYEKEE (reference sequence). CDR3 loop: CASSPWTSGSAGELFF. CDR3 sequence (DNA): TGTGCCAGCAGCCCGTGGACTAGCGGGAGTGCCGGGGAGCTGTTTTTT.

The rearrangement uses TRBV7-9 and TRBJ2-1, with 9 bases fitting TRBD2. CDR1 and CDR2 from the germline V gene are SEHNR and FQNEAQ (reference sequence). The CDR3 spans 16 residues. The ends lost 7 bases at V and 6 bases at J; junction bases unmatched: 13. As DNA, the CDR3 is TGTGCCAGCAACTCCTTAAGGCGGGGGGGCCCCAATGAGCAGTTCTTC. Translating gives CASNSLRRGGPNEQFF.

The gene calls are TRBV4-2 and TRBJ2-5; D perhaps matches TRBD2 (6 bases). V was pared by 1 base and J by 2 bases, with 11 bases between. The CDR3 has 15 amino acids. The germline gives CDR1 LGHNA, CDR2 YNFKEQ. The CDR3 coding sequence is TGTGCCAGCAGCCAAGGTGCCGGGAGACAAGAGACCCAGTACTTC. This codes for CASSQGAGRQETQYF.

The rearrangement joins TRBV7-8 to TRBJ2-5; TRBD1 is a possible D gene (6 bases). This CDR3 is 16 amino acids long. The V gene's germline CDR1 is SGHVS and CDR2 FQNEAQ. V lost 5 bases, J lost 1 base, and 17 bases lay in between. CDR3 loop: CASSHHRVFPQETQYF. The CDR3 DNA is TGTGCCAGCAGCCACCACAGGGTGTTCCCCCAAGAGACCCAGTACTTC.

This sequence joins TRBV10-2 and TRBJ2-7; D remains unclear. Trimming took 4 bases from V and 2 from J, leaving 9 bases between them. Germline values: CDR1 WSHSY, CDR2 SAAADI. The CDR3 spans 13 residues. The CDR3 DNA reads as TGCGCCAGCAGTGGGAGTCATGCCTACGAGCAGTACTTC. Encoded protein: CASSGSHAYEQYF.

The gene calls are TRBV27 and TRBJ2-1; D possibly corresponds to TRBD2 (5 bases). V was cut by 5 bases and J by 0 bases, with 14 bases left in between. From germline, CDR1 is MNHEY and CDR2 SMNVEV (reference sequence). The CDR3 has 16 residues. As DNA, the CDR3 is TGTGCCAGCAGTCCCACAGACGGACTCTCCTACAATGAGCAGTTCTTC. Protein: CASSPTDGLSYNEQFF.

This chain links TRBV15 with TRBJ1-1; D not certain. The CDR3 covers 14 residues. Germline V lookup: CDR1 LNHNV, CDR2 YYDKDF (reference sequence). The ends were cut back, 6 bases at V and 3 bases at J, with 14 bases in the middle. The CDR3 DNA reads TGTGCCACCAGTCCAAGCCCCGGGGACACTGAAGCTTTCTTT. Protein: CATSPSPGDTEAFF.

The V and J genes are TRBV14 and TRBJ2-7; TRBD1 aligns across 8 bases. V lost 0 bases to trimming and J lost 5 bases; unmatched junction nucleotides: 9. The length of the CDR3 is 16 residues. Germline loops: CDR1 SGHDN, CDR2 FVKESK. The CDR3 DNA follows: TGTGCCAGCAGCCAAGATTTTAGGGACAGGATCCACGAGCAGTACTTC. Its translation: CASSQDFRDRIHEQYF.

This chain joins TRBV28 and TRBJ1-5; D perhaps matches TRBD1 (6 bases). Trimming left V 2 bases short and J 0 bases short, with 17 bases between. This CDR3 has 18 residues. Germline values: CDR1 MDHEN, CDR2 SYDVKM. CDR3 in amino acids: CASSLRDTLTHSNQPQHF. The CDR3 DNA reads TGTGCCAGCAGTTTAAGGGACACTCTAACCCATAGCAATCAGCCCCAGCATTTT. The full variable domain, in which reference TRBV28 and TRBJ1-5 provide the parts outside the CDR3, is DVKVTQSSRYLVKRTGEKVFLECVQDMDHENMFWYRQDPGLGLRLIYFSYDVKMKEKGDIPEGYSVSREKKERFSLILESASTNQTSMYLCASSLRDTLTHSNQPQHFGDGTRLSIL.

This chain connects TRBV2 to TRBJ1-2; 8 positions match TRBD1. The germline V gene has CDR1 SNHLY and CDR2 FYNNEI. V shed 4 bases and J 4 bases; nucleotides not matched to a gene: 8. The CDR3 sequence is 15 residues long. The CDR3 nucleotides read TGTGCCAGCAGTGTCTCACAGGGGGTCTTCTATGGCTACACCTTC. Encoded protein: CASSVSQGVFYGYTF. The whole variable domain, filled in from reference TRBV2 and TRBJ1-2, reads EPEVTQTPSHQVTQMGQEVILRCVPISNHLYFYWYRQILGQKVEFLVSFYNNEISEKSEIFDDQFSVERPDGSNFTLKIRSTKLEDSAMYFCASSVSQGVFYGYTFGSGTRLTVV.

The gene calls are TRBV28 and TRBJ2-5; TRBD2 aligns across 7 bases. CDR1 MDHEN and CDR2 SYDVKM come from the germline V gene. The length of the CDR3 is 18 residues. The ends lost 6 bases at V and 2 bases at J; junction bases unmatched: 18. CDR3 region: CASSFDPPGGRGQETQYF. DNA of the CDR3: TGTGCCAGCAGCTTTGACCCTCCCGGAGGGAGGGGACAAGAGACCCAGTACTTC.

The chain links TRBV6-5 to TRBJ1-2; 8 nucleotides match TRBD1. Germline values: CDR1 MNHEY, CDR2 SVGAGI. The CDR3 length is 15 residues. Trimming took 2 bases from V and 6 from J; bases not matched to a gene: 8. DNA of the CDR3: TGTGCCAGCAGTTACATAGACAGGGGCATCGATGGCTACACCTTC. Residues: CASSYIDRGIDGYTF.

The V and J genes are TRBV11-2 and TRBJ1-5; D possibly corresponds to TRBD1 (5 bases). Per germline, CDR1 SGHAT and CDR2 FQNNGV. The CDR3 is 16 residues long. V gave up 2 bases and J gave up 4 bases, with 15 bases separating them. DNA for the CDR3: TGTGCCAGCAGCTTAAATTTCAGGGATAGGAATCAGCCCCAGCATTTT. It codes for CASSLNFRDRNQPQHF.

The gene calls are TRBV10-3 and TRBJ1-1; 9 bases agree with TRBD1. From germline, CDR1 is ENHRY and CDR2 SYGVKD. This CDR3 has 13 amino acids. J gave up 3 bases and V 6 bases, and 2 bases lay outside the gene matches. CDR3 amino acids: CAIRGQGDTEAFF. For the CDR3, the DNA is TGTGCCATCAGGGGACAGGGCGACACTGAAGCTTTCTTT.

This clone was observed a single time. The chain uses TRBV28 and TRBJ2-7; TRBD2 matches at 12 bases. The CDR3 runs 14 residues. V trimming: 6 bases; J trimming: 2 bases; junction bases outside the gene matches: 2. The germline gives CDR1 MDHEN, CDR2 SYDVKM. CDR3 DNA: TGTGCCAGCAGCCTAGCGGGAGGGCCCTACGAGCAGTACTTC. Translating gives CASSLAGGPYEQYF.

V is TRBV6-1 and J is TRBJ1-5, with D perhaps TRBD1 (5 bases). The germline V gene has CDR1 MNHNS and CDR2 SASEGT. V dropped 5 bases and J dropped 7 bases, with 9 bases sitting between them. This CDR3 has 12 amino acids. The CDR3 DNA follows: TGTGCCAGCAGTCAACCAGGGCAGCCCCAGCATTTT. Its translation is CASSQPGQPQHF.